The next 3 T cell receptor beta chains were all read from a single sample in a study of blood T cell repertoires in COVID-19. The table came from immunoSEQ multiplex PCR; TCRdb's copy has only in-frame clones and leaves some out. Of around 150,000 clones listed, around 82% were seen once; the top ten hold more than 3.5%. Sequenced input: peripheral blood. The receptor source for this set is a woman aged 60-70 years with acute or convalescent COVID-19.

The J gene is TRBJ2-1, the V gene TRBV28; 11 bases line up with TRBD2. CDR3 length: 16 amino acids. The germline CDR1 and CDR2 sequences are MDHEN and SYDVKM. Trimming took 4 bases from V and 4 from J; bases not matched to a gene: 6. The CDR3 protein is CASSSPGTSGYNEQFF. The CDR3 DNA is TGTGCCAGCAGTTCCCCCGGGACTAGCGGATACAATGAGCAGTTCTTC.

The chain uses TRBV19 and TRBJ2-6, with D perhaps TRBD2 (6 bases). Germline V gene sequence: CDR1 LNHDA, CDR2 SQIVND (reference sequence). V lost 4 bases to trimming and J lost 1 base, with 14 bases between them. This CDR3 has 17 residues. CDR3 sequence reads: CASSTEAGISGANVLTF. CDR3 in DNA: TGTGCCAGTAGTACAGAAGCGGGCATTTCTGGGGCCAACGTCCTGACTTTC.

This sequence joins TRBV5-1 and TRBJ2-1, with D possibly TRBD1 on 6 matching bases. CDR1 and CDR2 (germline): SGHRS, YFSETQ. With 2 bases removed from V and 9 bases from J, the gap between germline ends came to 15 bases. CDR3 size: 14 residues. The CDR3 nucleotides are TGCGCCAGCAGCTTAACACAGGGATTTACTGAGCAGTTCTTC. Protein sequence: CASSLTQGFTEQFF.